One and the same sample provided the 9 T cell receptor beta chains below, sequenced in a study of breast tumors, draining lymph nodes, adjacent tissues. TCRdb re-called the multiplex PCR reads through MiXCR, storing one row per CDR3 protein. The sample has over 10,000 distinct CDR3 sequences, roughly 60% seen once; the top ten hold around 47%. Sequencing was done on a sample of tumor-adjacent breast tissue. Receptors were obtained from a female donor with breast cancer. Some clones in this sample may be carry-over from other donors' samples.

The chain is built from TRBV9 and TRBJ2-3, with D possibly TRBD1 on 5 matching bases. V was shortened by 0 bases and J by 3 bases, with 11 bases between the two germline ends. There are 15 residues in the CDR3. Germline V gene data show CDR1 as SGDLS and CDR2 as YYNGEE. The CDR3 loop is CASSVGGSGTDTQYF. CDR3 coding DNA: TGTGCCAGCAGCGTAGGGGGCAGTGGTACAGATACGCAGTATTTT.

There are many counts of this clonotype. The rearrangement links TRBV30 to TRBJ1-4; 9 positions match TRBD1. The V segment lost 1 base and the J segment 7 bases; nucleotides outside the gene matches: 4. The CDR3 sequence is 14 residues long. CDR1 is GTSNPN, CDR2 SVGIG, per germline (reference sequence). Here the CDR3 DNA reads TGTGCCTGGAGTGCTCGGGACAGGGTTGAAAAACTGTTTTTT. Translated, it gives CAWSARDRVEKLFF.

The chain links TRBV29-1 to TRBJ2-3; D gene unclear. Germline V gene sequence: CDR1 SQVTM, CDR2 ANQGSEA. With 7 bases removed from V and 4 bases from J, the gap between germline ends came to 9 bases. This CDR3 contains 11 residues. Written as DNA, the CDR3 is TGCAGCGGGTGGGTACCAGATACGCAGTATTTT. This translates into CSGWVPDTQYF.

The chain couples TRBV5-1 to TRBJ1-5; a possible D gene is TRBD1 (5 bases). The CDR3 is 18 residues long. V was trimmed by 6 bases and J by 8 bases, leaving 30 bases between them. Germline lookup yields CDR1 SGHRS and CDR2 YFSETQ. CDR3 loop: CASKSSTSGGGREKPQHF. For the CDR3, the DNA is TGCGCCAGCAAGTCATCTACCAGCGGCGGGGGTCGCGAGAAGCCCCAGCATTTT.

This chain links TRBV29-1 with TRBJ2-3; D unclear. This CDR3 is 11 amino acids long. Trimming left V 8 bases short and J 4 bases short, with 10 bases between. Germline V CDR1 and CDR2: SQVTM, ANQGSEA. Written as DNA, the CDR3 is TGCAGCCTATTTAGGGCAGATACGCAGTATTTT. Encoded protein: CSLFRADTQYF.

In nucleotides, the CDR3 is TGTGCCAGCAGCTTCGAGGGGACCTTGGCCCACGAGCAGTACTTC. Its translation is CASSFEGTLAHEQYF. The chain combines TRBV7-2 with TRBJ2-7, with D tentatively TRBD1 or TRBD2 (5 bases each). CDR3 length equals 15 residues. Trimming pared 3 bases from V and 5 bases from J, leaving 17 bases between. Per the germline V gene, CDR1 is SGHTA and CDR2 is FQGNSA.

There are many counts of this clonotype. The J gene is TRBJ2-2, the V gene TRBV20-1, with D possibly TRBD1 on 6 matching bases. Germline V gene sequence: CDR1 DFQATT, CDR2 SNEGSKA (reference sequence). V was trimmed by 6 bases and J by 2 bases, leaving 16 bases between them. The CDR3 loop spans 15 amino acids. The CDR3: CSAHGDIGNTGELFF. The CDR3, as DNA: TGCAGTGCGCATGGGGACATAGGAAACACCGGGGAGCTGTTTTTT.

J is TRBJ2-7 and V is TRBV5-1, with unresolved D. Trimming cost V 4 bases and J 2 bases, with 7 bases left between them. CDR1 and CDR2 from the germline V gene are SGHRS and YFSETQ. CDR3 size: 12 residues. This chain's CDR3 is CASSGETYEQYF. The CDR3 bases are TGCGCCAGCAGCGGTGAGACCTACGAGCAGTACTTC.

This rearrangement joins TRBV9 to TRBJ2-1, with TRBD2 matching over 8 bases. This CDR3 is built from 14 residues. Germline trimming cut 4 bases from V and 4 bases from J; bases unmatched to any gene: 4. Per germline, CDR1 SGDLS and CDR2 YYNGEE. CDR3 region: CASSRGGQYNEQFF. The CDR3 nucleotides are TGTGCCAGCAGCCGGGGGGGCCAATACAATGAGCAGTTCTTC.